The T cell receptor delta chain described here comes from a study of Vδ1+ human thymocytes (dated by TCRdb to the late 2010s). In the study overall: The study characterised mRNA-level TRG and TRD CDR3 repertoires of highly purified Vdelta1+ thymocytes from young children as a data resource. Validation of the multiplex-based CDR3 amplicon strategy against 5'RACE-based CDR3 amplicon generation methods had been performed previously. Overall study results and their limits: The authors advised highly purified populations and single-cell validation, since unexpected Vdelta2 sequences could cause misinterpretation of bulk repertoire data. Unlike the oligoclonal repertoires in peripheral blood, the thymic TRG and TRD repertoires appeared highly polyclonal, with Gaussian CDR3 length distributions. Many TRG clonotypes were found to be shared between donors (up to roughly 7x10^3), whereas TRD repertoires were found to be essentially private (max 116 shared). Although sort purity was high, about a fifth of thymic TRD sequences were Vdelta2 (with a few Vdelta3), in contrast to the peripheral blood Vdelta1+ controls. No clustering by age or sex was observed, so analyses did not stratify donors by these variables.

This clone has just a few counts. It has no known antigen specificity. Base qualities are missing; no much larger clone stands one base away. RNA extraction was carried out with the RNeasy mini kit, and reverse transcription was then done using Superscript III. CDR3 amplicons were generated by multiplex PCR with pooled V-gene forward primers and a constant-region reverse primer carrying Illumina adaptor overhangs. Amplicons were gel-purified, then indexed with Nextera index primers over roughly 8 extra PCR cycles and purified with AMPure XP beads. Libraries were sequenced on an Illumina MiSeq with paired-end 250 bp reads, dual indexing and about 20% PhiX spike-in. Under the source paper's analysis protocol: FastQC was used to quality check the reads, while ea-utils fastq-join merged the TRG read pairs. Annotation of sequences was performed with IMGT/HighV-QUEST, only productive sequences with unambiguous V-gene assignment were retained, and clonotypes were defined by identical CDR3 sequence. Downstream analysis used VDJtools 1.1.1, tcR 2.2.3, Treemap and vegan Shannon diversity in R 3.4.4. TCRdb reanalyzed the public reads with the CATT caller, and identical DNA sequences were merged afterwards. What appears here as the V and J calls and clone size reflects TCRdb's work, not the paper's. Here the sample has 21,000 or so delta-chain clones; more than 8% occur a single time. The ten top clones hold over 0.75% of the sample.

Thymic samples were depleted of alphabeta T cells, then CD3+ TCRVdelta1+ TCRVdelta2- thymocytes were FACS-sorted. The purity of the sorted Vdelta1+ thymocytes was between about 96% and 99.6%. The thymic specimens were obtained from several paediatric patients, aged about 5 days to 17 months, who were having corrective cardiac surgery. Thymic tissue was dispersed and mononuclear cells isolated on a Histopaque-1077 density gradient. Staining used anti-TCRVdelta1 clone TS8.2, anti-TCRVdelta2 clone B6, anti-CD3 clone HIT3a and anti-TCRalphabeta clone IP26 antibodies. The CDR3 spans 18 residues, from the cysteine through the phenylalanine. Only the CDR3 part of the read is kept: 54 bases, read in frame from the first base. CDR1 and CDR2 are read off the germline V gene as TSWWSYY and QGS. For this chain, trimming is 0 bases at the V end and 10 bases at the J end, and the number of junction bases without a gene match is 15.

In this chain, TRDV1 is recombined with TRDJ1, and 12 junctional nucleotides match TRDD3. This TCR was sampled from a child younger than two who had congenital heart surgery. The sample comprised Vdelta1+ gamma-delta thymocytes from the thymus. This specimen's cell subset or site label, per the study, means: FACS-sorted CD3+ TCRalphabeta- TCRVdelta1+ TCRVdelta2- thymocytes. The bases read TGTGCTCTTGGGGAACTGTCCGTACTGGGGGATACTTGGACGGGACTCATCTTT. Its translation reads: CALGELSVLGDTWTGLIF.